What follows are 26 T cell receptor beta chains derived from one specimen sequenced in a study of OX40 agonist ivuxolimab in advanced cancers. Sequenced by immunoSEQ multiplex PCR; TCRdb stores in-frame clones only, minus some. The sample lists fewer than 45,000 clones, less than 85% seen once, with 15% to 20% in the top ten. Here the sequenced sample was CD4+ or CD8+ T cells sorted from blood, taken in a trial of the OX40 agonist ivuxolimab. These receptors came from an adult with an advanced solid tumor such as melanoma, head and neck, liver or kidney cancer.

There are a few counts of this clone. The gene calls are TRBV2 and TRBJ2-7; D possibly matches TRBD1 or TRBD2 (6 bases each). The CDR3 is 16 amino acids. CDR1 and CDR2 from the germline V gene are SNHLY and FYNNEI. The ends were cut back, 4 bases at V and 1 base at J, with 17 bases in the middle. The CDR3 sequence is CASSVRGQGSSYEQYF. The CDR3 DNA reads TGTGCCAGCAGTGTCCGGGGGCAGGGATCTTCCTACGAGCAGTACTTC.

This clone is deemed medium-sized. The genes are TRBV11-2 and TRBJ2-7; D is perhaps TRBD1 (5 bases). The CDR3 extends over 16 amino acids. Germline V gene lookup returns CDR1 SGHAT and CDR2 FQNNGV. Trimming pared 6 bases from V and 0 bases from J, leaving 18 bases between. CDR3 residues: CASSYKGYAFSYEQYF. The CDR3 nucleotides are TGTGCCAGCAGTTACAAGGGGTACGCATTCTCCTACGAGCAGTACTTC.

The rearrangement uses TRBV27 and TRBJ2-1, with unresolved D. The CDR3 runs 14 residues. Germline CDR1 MNHEY, CDR2 SMNVEV (reference sequence). V was cut by 0 bases and J by 4 bases, with 7 bases left in between. The CDR3 is CASSLSDGYNEQFF. The CDR3 nucleotides read TGTGCCAGCAGTTTATCGGACGGATACAATGAGCAGTTCTTC.

The gene calls are TRBV14 and TRBJ2-7; weak D call: TRBD2 (5 bases). The CDR3 sequence is 16 residues long. Trimming shortened V by 4 bases and J by 0 bases, and 16 bases separated the two germline ends. Germline lookup yields CDR1 SGHDN and CDR2 FVKESK. Here the CDR3 DNA reads TGTGCCAGCAGCCTCTTCGAGGGCTATAGCTCCTACGAGCAGTACTTC. Amino acids: CASSLFEGYSSYEQYF.

The chain employs TRBV6-5 and TRBJ2-7; D remains ambiguous. CDR1 is MNHEY and CDR2 is SVGAGI in the germline V gene. This CDR3 is 12 amino acids long. V lost 4 bases, J lost 5 bases, and 9 bases lay in between. CDR3 sequence (DNA): TGTGCCAGCAGTTCCCTCGCAAACGAGCAGTACTTC. As protein: CASSSLANEQYF.

This sequence joins TRBV7-8 and TRBJ2-1; 9 nucleotides align to TRBD1. Germline CDR1 SGHVS, CDR2 FQNEAQ. The CDR3 has 15 amino acids. V lost 4 bases, J lost 4 bases, and 5 bases stayed unmatched. The CDR3 DNA sequence: TGTGCCAGCAGCTCGGGACAGGGCGAATACAATGAGCAGTTCTTC. Encoded protein: CASSSGQGEYNEQFF.

The rearrangement links TRBV14 to TRBJ2-7; TRBD2 matches at 8 bases. After removal of 4 bases from V and 7 bases from J, the junction contained 9 bases not matched to a gene. The CDR3 sequence is 14 residues long. Germline V gene sequence: CDR1 SGHDN, CDR2 FVKESK. The CDR3 DNA follows: TGTGCCAGCAGCCCTCACGGGGGGGGTTGGGAGCAGTACTTC. Translation gives CASSPHGGGWEQYF. The whole variable domain, filled in from reference TRBV14 and TRBJ2-7, reads EAGVTQFPSHSVIEKGQTVTLRCDPISGHDNLYWYRRVMGKEIKFLLHFVKESKQDESGMPNNRFLAERTGGTYSTLKVQPAELEDSGVYFCASSPHGGGWEQYFGPGTRLTVT.

The chain is built from TRBV28 and TRBJ2-5, with D unresolved. Germline V CDR1 and CDR2: MDHEN, SYDVKM. V was pared by 7 bases and J by 2 bases, with 14 bases between. This CDR3 is 14 amino acids long. The CDR3, as DNA: TGTGCCAGCACCATGGGCCCTCCTCAAGAGACCCAGTACTTC. It specifies CASTMGPPQETQYF.

The chain carries TRBV27 and TRBJ1-2, with a weak D call TRBD1 (5 bases). The germline gives CDR1 MNHEY, CDR2 SMNVEV (reference sequence). The CDR3 covers 14 residues. Trimming stripped 3 bases from V and 0 bases from J, with 8 bases between. CDR3 residues: CASSLGVSNYGYTF. DNA of the CDR3: TGTGCCAGCAGTTTGGGGGTCTCTAACTATGGCTACACCTTC.

The chain recombines TRBV7-8 with TRBJ2-3; TRBD2 aligns across 10 bases. Germline-derived CDR1 and CDR2 are SGHVS and FQNEAQ. Trimming cost V 3 bases and J 0 bases; bases outside gene matches: 0. The length of the CDR3 is 15 residues. CDR3 in amino acids: CASSFSGGSTDTQYF. The CDR3 DNA follows: TGTGCCAGCAGCTTTAGCGGGGGGAGCACAGATACGCAGTATTTT.

The chain couples TRBV14 to TRBJ2-7, with D perhaps being TRBD1 or TRBD2 (5 bases each). V gave up 2 bases and J gave up 2 bases, with 13 bases separating them. This CDR3 spans 15 amino acids. Germline V gene lookup returns CDR1 SGHDN and CDR2 FVKESK. This CDR3 is CASSQRTGPTYEQYF. CDR3 nucleotides: TGTGCCAGCAGCCAACGGACGGGGCCAACCTACGAGCAGTACTTC.

This chain connects TRBV19 to TRBJ2-1; D not certain. The CDR3 length is 15 residues. V was cut by 2 bases and J by 5 bases, with 13 bases left in between. Germline-derived CDR1 and CDR2 are LNHDA and SQIVND (reference sequence). In nucleotides, the CDR3 is TGTGCCAGTAGTATAAACGCACAAGGCAACAATGAGCAGTTCTTC. Encoded protein: CASSINAQGNNEQFF.

The chain is built from TRBV11-3 and TRBJ2-3, with D maybe TRBD2 (6 bases). Germline V gene lookup returns CDR1 SGHNT and CDR2 YENEEA. The CDR3 is made up of 17 amino acids. V was pared by 5 bases and J by 0 bases, with 18 bases between. This chain's CDR3 is CASSPDLGGLSTDTQYF. CDR3 in DNA: TGTGCCAGCAGCCCAGATCTCGGGGGTCTGAGCACAGATACGCAGTATTTT.

V is TRBV28 and J is TRBJ2-7; D is tentatively TRBD1 or TRBD2 (5 bases each). CDR3 length equals 15 residues. The germline V gene encodes CDR1 MDHEN and CDR2 SYDVKM. The V end was cut by 3 bases, the J end by 3 bases, with 15 bases between. CDR3 residues: CASSFGASQGYEQYF. The CDR3 bases are TGTGCCAGCAGTTTCGGGGCTAGTCAAGGCTACGAGCAGTACTTC.

This clone was observed a single time. The chain recombines TRBV27 with TRBJ2-2, with D possibly TRBD1 on 5 matching bases. This CDR3 has 13 amino acids. Germline V gene sequence: CDR1 MNHEY, CDR2 SMNVEV (reference sequence). Trimming removed 7 bases at V and 3 bases at J, with 9 bases between. This chain's CDR3 is CASKGAYTGELFF. As DNA, the CDR3 is TGTGCCAGCAAAGGGGCGTACACCGGGGAGCTGTTTTTT.

V usage is TRBV30 and J usage is TRBJ2-2; 9 positions match TRBD1. J was trimmed by 3 bases and V by 2 bases; bases with no gene match: 7. CDR3 length equals 16 residues. Germline V gene sequence: CDR1 GTSNPN, CDR2 SVGIG (reference sequence). CDR3 DNA sequence: TGTGCCTGGAGTACCTCCGGGACAGGGCACACCGGGGAGCTGTTTTTT. This gives the protein CAWSTSGTGHTGELFF.

The rearrangement joins TRBV19 to TRBJ2-7; the D gene is possibly TRBD1 (6 bases). From germline, CDR1 is LNHDA and CDR2 SQIVND (reference sequence). The CDR3 is made up of 16 amino acids. The V end lost 4 bases, the J end lost 4 bases, and 20 bases lay between the germline ends. For the CDR3, the DNA is TGTGCCAGTAGTAGCTCACAGGGATTCCCTGCATACGAGCAGTACTTC. Translation: CASSSSQGFPAYEQYF.

This clone was seen more than once but under ten times. The rearrangement links TRBV10-1 to TRBJ2-1; no definite D call. CDR3 length equals 13 residues. V was cut by 6 bases and J by 2 bases, with 8 bases left in between. Germline lookup yields CDR1 WNHNN and CDR2 SYGVQD (reference sequence). The CDR3 sequence: CASSPRPYNEQFF. DNA of the CDR3: TGCGCCAGCAGCCCCCGCCCCTACAATGAGCAGTTCTTC.

The chain has TRBV25-1 and TRBJ1-2; D may be TRBD1 (6 bases). Trimming pared 3 bases from V and 6 bases from J, leaving 11 bases between. Germline CDR1 MGHDK, CDR2 SYGVNS. The CDR3 is made up of 13 amino acids. The CDR3 region has the DNA TGTGCCAGCAGTGAGGGATCAGGGGATGGCTACACCTTC. It is translated as CASSEGSGDGYTF.

This chain connects TRBV4-2 to TRBJ2-5; 9 bases match TRBD2. The V segment lost 1 base and the J segment 0 bases; nucleotides outside the gene matches: 12. The CDR3 totals 19 residues. CDR1 is LGHNA, CDR2 YNFKEQ, per germline. The CDR3 protein is CASSQGGSLASGDQETQYF. The CDR3, as DNA: TGTGCCAGCAGCCAAGGCGGTAGTTTGGCTAGCGGGGACCAAGAGACCCAGTACTTC.

V is TRBV7-6 and J is TRBJ1-1; a possible D gene is TRBD1 (6 bases). CDR1 and CDR2 (germline): SGHVS, FNYEAQ. CDR3 length: 16 amino acids. V lost 5 bases to trimming and J lost 1 base, with 17 bases between them. The CDR3 DNA sequence: TGTGCCAGCAGCGGAGAAGGGGGGCGGGCGAACACTGAAGCTTTCTTT. This gives the protein CASSGEGGRANTEAFF.

The chain joins TRBV6-1 to TRBJ1-5; TRBD1 matches at 8 bases. CDR3 length: 14 amino acids. V was clipped by 3 bases and J by 4 bases; unmatched bases: 2. CDR1 is MNHNS, CDR2 SASEGT, per germline. This CDR3 reads CASSETGVNQPQHF. The CDR3 DNA sequence: TGTGCCAGCAGTGAGACAGGGGTGAATCAGCCCCAGCATTTT.

The chain joins TRBV29-1 to TRBJ1-2; 7 positions agree with TRBD1. V trimming: 0 bases; J trimming: 4 bases; junction bases outside the gene matches: 8. Germline CDR1 and CDR2: SQVTM and ANQGSEA. CDR3 length: 15 residues. The CDR3 spells CSVEESRGPAYGYTF. The DNA of the CDR3 is TGCAGCGTTGAAGAATCAAGGGGGCCGGCCTATGGCTACACCTTC.

In this sample, this clone turned up once. The gene calls are TRBV5-4 and TRBJ2-7; D may be TRBD2 (6 bases). This CDR3 contains 14 residues. The germline CDR1 and CDR2 sequences are SGHNT and YYREEE (reference sequence). V lost 3 bases, J lost 3 bases, and 13 bases lay in between. CDR3 sequence: CASSSLEGNYEQYF. For the CDR3, the DNA is TGTGCCAGCAGCTCCCTGGAGGGGAACTACGAGCAGTACTTC.

The V call is TRBV6-4, the J call TRBJ2-2; TRBD2 agrees at 7 bases. Germline lookup yields CDR1 MRHNA and CDR2 SNTAGT. V lost 0 bases and J lost 3; bases outside the gene matches: 7. The CDR3 is 17 residues long. For the CDR3, the DNA is TGTGCCAGCAGTGACTCGACTAGCCAAGGGTACACCGGGGAGCTGTTTTTT. This sequence encodes CASSDSTSQGYTGELFF.

The chain carries TRBV13 and TRBJ2-2, with D possibly being TRBD1 or TRBD2 (7 bases each). This CDR3 comprises 16 residues. Germline V gene sequence: CDR1 PRHDT, CDR2 FYEKMQ (reference sequence). Trimming removed 2 bases at V and 4 bases at J, with 14 bases between. CDR3 protein: CASSLREGALTGELFF. The CDR3 DNA reads TGTGCCAGCAGCTTAAGGGAGGGGGCGCTCACCGGGGAGCTGTTTTTT. Variable domain in full (rest from reference TRBV13 and TRBJ2-2): AAGVIQSPRHLIKEKRETATLKCYPIPRHDTVYWYQQGPGQDPQFLISFYEKMQSDKGSIPDRFSAQQFSDYHSELNMSSLELGDSALYFCASSLREGALTGELFFGEGSRLTVL.